Sequencing of this T cell receptor beta chain was carried out in a study of siplizumab effects on memory and regulatory T cells (dated by TCRdb to about 2019). At the level of the whole study: The study looked at the effect of siplizumab, an anti-CD2 antibody, on alloreactive T-cell subsets in allogeneic mixed lymphocyte reactions made from human PBMCs. General conclusions and limits of the study: In reactions with siplizumab, an average of approximately 69% of mappable alloreactive CD4+ clones were Treg-derived, compared with roughly 26% in control reactions. The suppressive function of proliferating Tregs from siplizumab cultures was not functionally confirmed. Unstimulated naive T cells appeared more diverse than memory T cells, and naive cells seemed to contribute substantially to the alloresponse. Roughly 80-97% of proliferating CD4+ or CD8+ clones could not be assigned a naive or memory phenotype. Because sequences at frequencies below about 10^-5 were poorly captured, only a minor fraction of alloreactive clones could be mapped back to unstimulated subsets. The cumulative frequency of alloreactive sequences that could be traced back to unstimulated CD4+ memory T cells was significantly reduced by siplizumab.

TCRbeta CDR3 sequencing was performed on sorted unstimulated T cells and on proliferating T cells recovered from mixed lymphocyte reactions. Fresh whole blood from around 11 HLA-typed healthy donors was used to isolate PBMCs. Unstimulated CD4+ regulatory T cells were FACS-sorted to map the origin of alloreactive clones. Per the germline V gene, LGHNA is the CDR1 and YSLEER is the CDR2. V gives up 2 bases and J gives up 4 bases, and the segment between their germline ends measures 15 bases. The CDR3 sequence holds 16 residues, the cysteine and phenylalanine included. Only the CDR3 portion is preserved as DNA: 48 bases, with reading frame beginning at the first base. Comments on this clone: Its antigen is not yet known. Base qualities are not provided; no much larger clone lies one nucleotide away.

The library was generated by the immunoSEQ multiplex PCR assay. Some 100,000 TCR templates per sample were assayed by the deep sequencing platform. Genomic DNA extracted from sorted T cells was the material used for TCRbeta CDR3 sequencing. The paper's data handling went like this. The R programming language was used for the clonal analysis of the TCRbeta CDR3 data. Unstimulated samples were compared with post-reaction CFSE-low samples to define alloreactive CD4+ and CD8+ clones. Alloreactive CD4+ clones were assigned to regulatory or non-regulatory origin by matching sequences to sorted unstimulated Treg and non-Treg repertoires. TCRdb mirrors the immuneACCESS table, restricted to in-frame sequences. Some clones are absent from its copies; in checked studies, under half trace to an unresolved V gene, and the reason for the others is unknown. V and J calls and clone size are copied from that table; D and trimming were computed from the DNA. Here the sample has about 69,000 clones; approximately 88% occur a single time. The leading ten clones occupy around 1.6% of the sample.

Sequenced input: Tregs sorted from blood. This sequence uses TRBV4-3 and TRBJ2-1; the D segment is perhaps TRBD1 or TRBD2, each sharing 7 matched bases. This TCR was recovered from a human donor in good health. This receptor has the CDR3 CASSQSQGGIYNEQFF. The DNA sequence follows: TGCGCCAGCAGCCAATCCCAGGGGGGGATTTACAATGAGCAGTTCTTC.